The source of this T cell receptor (beta chain) is a study of CD4+ T cells in melanoma. General observations from the study: A reported correlation linked neoantigen-specific CD4+ T cells to CD8+, macrophage and B cell function.

The method was immunoSEQ multiplex PCR; TCRdb's version includes in-frame clones alone and lacks a portion of them. This table has roughly 150,000 clones, approximately 91% appearing once. On this clone: Antigen specificity is unknown.

V dropped 3 bases and J dropped 4 bases, with 12 bases sitting between them. Germline V CDR1 and CDR2: SSHAT, FNYEAQ (reference sequence). The CDR3 extends over 15 amino acids. The sequence derives from a human donor with melanoma. The chain couples TRBV7-7 to TRBJ2-2, with D perhaps assigned TRBD1 or TRBD2 (6 bases each). CDR3 bases: TGTGCCAGCAGCTTCGGGGGCCCAATCACCGGGGAGCTGTTTTTT. It specifies CASSFGGPITGELFF. Supplemented by reference TRBV7-7 and TRBJ2-2, the full variable domain reads GAGVSQSPRYKVTKRGQDVTLRCDPISSHATLYWYQQALGQGPEFLTYFNYEAQPDKSGLPSDRFSAERPEGSISTLTIQRTEQRDSAMYRCASSFGGPITGELFFGEGSRLTVL.